The 11 T cell receptor beta chains in this list originate from one sample, sequenced in a study of breast tumors, draining lymph nodes, adjacent tissues. TCRdb re-called the multiplex PCR reads through MiXCR, storing one row per CDR3 protein. The table records about 100,000 distinct CDR3 sequences, around 20% of them present only once. Breast cancer patients provided tissue from their axillary draining lymph nodes. Sequencing used axillary lymph node tissue. Receptors were obtained from a female donor with breast cancer. Some clones in this sample may be carry-over from other donors' samples.

This clonotype occurred many times. The chain couples TRBV19 to TRBJ2-3, with D perhaps TRBD2 (6 bases). This CDR3 is built from 16 residues. Between the trimmed V and J ends, which lost 4 bases and 3 bases, there was a span of 17 bases. Germline lookup yields CDR1 LNHDA and CDR2 SQIVND (reference sequence). In nucleotides, the CDR3 is TGTGCCAGTAGTACCCAACTAGCCCTAGGGACAGATACGCAGTATTTT. Protein sequence: CASSTQLALGTDTQYF. The variable domain in full, completed from reference TRBV19 and TRBJ2-3, reads DGGITQSPKYLFRKEGQNVTLSCEQNLNHDAMYWYRQDPGQGLRLIYYSQIVNDFQKGDIAEGYSVSREKKESFPLTVTSAQKNPTAFYLCASSTQLALGTDTQYFGPGTRLTVL.

This clonotype was picked up many times. The V gene is TRBV9, the J gene TRBJ2-3; either TRBD1 or TRBD2 may supply D (5 bases each). This CDR3 spans 15 amino acids. The germline V gene encodes CDR1 SGDLS and CDR2 YYNGEE. The V and J ends lost 0 bases and 5 bases respectively, with 13 bases between them. The CDR3 DNA reads as TGTGCCAGCAGCGTAGGTGGGACGCGTGGAGATACGCAGTATTTT. It is translated as CASSVGGTRGDTQYF.

V usage is TRBV27 and J usage is TRBJ2-1, with D perhaps being TRBD1 or TRBD2 (6 bases each). The ends were cut back, 6 bases at V and 2 bases at J, with 14 bases in the middle. Germline loops: CDR1 MNHEY, CDR2 SMNVEV (reference sequence). The length of the CDR3 is 15 residues. CDR3 loop: CASSIYGGAYNEQFF. The CDR3 coding sequence is TGTGCCAGCAGCATCTACGGGGGCGCCTACAATGAGCAGTTCTTC.

A remark on this clonotype: A much larger clone differs from this one at a single base, so this may be a read error. The chain joins TRBV3-1 to TRBJ1-6; unclear D gene. CDR1 LGHDT and CDR2 YNNKEL come from the germline V gene (reference sequence). The CDR3 is 15 residues long. The CDR3 sequence: CASSQVKGGGSPPHF. For the CDR3, the DNA is TGTGCCAGCAGCCAAGTTAAGGGAGGTGGATCACCCCCCCACTTT.

At least ten counts were recorded for this clonotype. The chain employs TRBV7-9 and TRBJ2-7, with TRBD1 matching 8 bases. The V and J ends lost 0 bases and 8 bases, in that order; junction bases with no gene match: 9. Germline CDR1 reads SEHNR; CDR2 reads FQNEAQ (reference sequence). The CDR3 length is 15 residues. CDR3 nucleotide sequence: TGTGCCAGCAGCTTAGCGTCCCAGGGGGCGGCTAAGCAGTACTTC. This encodes CASSLASQGAAKQYF.

To note about this clonotype: A read error is possible here, since a much larger clone lies one base away. J is TRBJ2-7 and V is TRBV28, with 8 bases aligning to TRBD2. The V gene's germline CDR1 is MDHEN and CDR2 SYDVKM. The CDR3 contains 15 residues. After removal of 6 bases from V and 1 base from J, the junction contained 8 bases not matched to a gene. The CDR3 protein is CASRVGLGPSYEQYF. DNA of the CDR3: TGTGCCAGCAGGGTGGGACTAGGCCCTTCCTACGAGCAGTACTTC.

The sample holds many counts of this clonotype. V is TRBV5-1 and J is TRBJ1-2; D unresolved. V shed 4 bases and J shed 4 bases, with 11 bases lying between them. The CDR3 is made up of 13 amino acids. Germline lookup yields CDR1 SGHRS and CDR2 YFSETQ. As DNA, the CDR3 is TGCGCCAGCAGCCCGGACGGAATCTATGGCTACACCTTC. The encoded protein is CASSPDGIYGYTF.

The V gene is TRBV6-2 or TRBV6-3, the J gene TRBJ2-1; 9 positions agree with TRBD2. V dropped 2 bases and J dropped 8; count of bases not matched to a gene: 7. The CDR3 consists of 15 residues. Germline loops: CDR1 MNHEY, CDR2 SVGEGT. The CDR3 region has the DNA TGTGCCAGCAGTTACGGGACTAGCCCTGACGATGAGCAGTTCTTC. It codes for CASSYGTSPDDEQFF.

This clonotype came up many times. The chain couples TRBV27 to TRBJ2-3; no firm D call. The CDR3 loop spans 14 amino acids. V lost 3 bases and J lost 5, with 12 bases in between. Germline V gene data show CDR1 as MNHEY and CDR2 as SMNVEV (reference sequence). The CDR3 spells CASSLNSAIDTQYF. The CDR3 nucleotides read TGTGCCAGCAGTTTGAACAGCGCTATAGATACGCAGTATTTT.

This clonotype was seen ten or more times. The chain couples TRBV6-5 to TRBJ1-2, with a possible D match to TRBD1 (5 bases). Trimming stripped 2 bases from V and 4 bases from J, with 20 bases between. The CDR3 has 17 residues. Germline values: CDR1 MNHEY, CDR2 SVGAGI. In DNA, the CDR3 is TGTGCCAGCAGTTACCACGGAGGCCTGGGGGACCCCTATGGCTACACCTTC. This gives the protein CASSYHGGLGDPYGYTF.

Turning to this clonotype: A much larger clone lies a single base off, so this may be a read error. The chain joins TRBV9 to TRBJ2-1; 7 nucleotides align to TRBD1. The germline V gene has CDR1 SGDLS and CDR2 YYNGEE. CDR3 size: 14 residues. CDR3 coding DNA: TGTGCCCGCAGCCCGACGACAGGGAACGGTGAGCAGTTCTTC. Translation gives CARSPTTGNGEQFF.